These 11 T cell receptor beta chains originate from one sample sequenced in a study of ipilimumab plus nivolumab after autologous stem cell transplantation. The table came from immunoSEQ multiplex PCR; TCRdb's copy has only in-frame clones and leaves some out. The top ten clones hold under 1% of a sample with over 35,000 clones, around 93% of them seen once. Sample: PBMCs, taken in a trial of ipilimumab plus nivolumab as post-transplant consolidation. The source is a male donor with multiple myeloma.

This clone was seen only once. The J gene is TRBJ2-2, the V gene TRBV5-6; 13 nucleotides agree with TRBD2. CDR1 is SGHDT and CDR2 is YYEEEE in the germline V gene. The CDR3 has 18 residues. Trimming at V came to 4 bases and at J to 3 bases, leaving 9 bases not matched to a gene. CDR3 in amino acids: CASSRLLAGGLDTGELFF. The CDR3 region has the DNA TGTGCCAGCAGCCGATTACTAGCGGGGGGGCTGGACACCGGGGAGCTGTTTTTT.

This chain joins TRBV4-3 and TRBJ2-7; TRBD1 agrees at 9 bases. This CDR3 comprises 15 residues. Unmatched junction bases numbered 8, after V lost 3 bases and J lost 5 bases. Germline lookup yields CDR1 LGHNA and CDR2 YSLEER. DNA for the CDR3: TGCGCCAGCAGCCAGGCCGGGACAGGGAGGAACGAGCAGTACTTC. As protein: CASSQAGTGRNEQYF.

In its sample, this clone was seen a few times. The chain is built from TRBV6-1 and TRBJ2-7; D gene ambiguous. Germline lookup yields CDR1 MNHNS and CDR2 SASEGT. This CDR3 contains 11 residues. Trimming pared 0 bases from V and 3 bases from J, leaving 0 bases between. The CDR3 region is CASSEAYEQYF. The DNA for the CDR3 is TGTGCCAGCAGTGAAGCCTACGAGCAGTACTTC.

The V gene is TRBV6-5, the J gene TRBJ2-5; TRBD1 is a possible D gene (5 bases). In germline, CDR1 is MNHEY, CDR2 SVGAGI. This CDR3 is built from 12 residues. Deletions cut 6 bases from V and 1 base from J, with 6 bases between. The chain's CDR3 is CASRQGQETQYF. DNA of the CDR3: TGTGCCAGCAGGCAGGGCCAAGAGACCCAGTACTTC.

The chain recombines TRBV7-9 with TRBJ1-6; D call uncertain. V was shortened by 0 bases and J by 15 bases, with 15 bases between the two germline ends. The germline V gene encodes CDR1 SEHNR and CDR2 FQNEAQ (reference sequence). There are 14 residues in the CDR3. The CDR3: CASSLAPAGILLHF. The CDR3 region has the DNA TGTGCCAGCAGCTTAGCGCCCGCGGGAATACTCCTCCACTTT.

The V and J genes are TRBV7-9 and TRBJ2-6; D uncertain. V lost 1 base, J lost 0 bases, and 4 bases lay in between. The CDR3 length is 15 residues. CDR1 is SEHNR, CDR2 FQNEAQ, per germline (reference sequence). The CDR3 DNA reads TGTGCCAGCAGCTTAGGGGGCTCTGGGGCCAACGTCCTGACTTTC. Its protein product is CASSLGGSGANVLTF.

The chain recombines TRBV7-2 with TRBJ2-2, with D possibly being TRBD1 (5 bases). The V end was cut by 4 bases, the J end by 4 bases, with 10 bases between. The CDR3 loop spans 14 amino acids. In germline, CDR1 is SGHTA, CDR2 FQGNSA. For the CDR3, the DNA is TGTGCCAGCAGCTCCTCAGGGCGCACCGGGGAGCTGTTTTTT. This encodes CASSSSGRTGELFF.

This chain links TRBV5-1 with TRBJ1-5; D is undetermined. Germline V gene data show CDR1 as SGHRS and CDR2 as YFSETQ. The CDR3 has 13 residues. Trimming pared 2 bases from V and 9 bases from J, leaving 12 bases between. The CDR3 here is CASSFLGLPPQHF. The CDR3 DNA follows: TGCGCCAGCAGCTTTCTGGGTTTACCGCCCCAGCATTTT.

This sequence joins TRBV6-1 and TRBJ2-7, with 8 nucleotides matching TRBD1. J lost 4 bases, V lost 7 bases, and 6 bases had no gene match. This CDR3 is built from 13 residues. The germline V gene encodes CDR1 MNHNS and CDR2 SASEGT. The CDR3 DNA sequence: TGTGCCAGCAATAACAGGGGGAGATACGAGCAGTACTTC. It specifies CASNNRGRYEQYF.

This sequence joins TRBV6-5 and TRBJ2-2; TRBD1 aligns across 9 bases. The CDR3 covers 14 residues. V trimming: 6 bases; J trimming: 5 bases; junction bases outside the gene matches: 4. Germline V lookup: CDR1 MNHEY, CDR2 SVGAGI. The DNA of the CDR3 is TGTGCCAGCAGGGACAGGGGCGGGACCGGGGAGCTGTTTTTT. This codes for CASRDRGGTGELFF.

The CDR3 reads CASSIGRVNQPQHF. The CDR3 nucleotides are TGTGCCAGCAGTATTGGACGGGTTAATCAGCCCCAGCATTTT. The rearrangement links TRBV6-5 to TRBJ1-5; D not certain. The V end lost 5 bases, the J end lost 4 bases, and 12 bases lay between the germline ends. Germline values: CDR1 MNHEY, CDR2 SVGAGI. The length of the CDR3 is 14 residues.